The source of this T cell receptor (beta chain) is a study of cytomegalovirus exposure and HLA in healthy donors. Across the whole study: The Caucasian-associated ancestry cluster held over 80% of roughly 400 genotyped donors. Study findings and constraints: The study put 150 to 200 TCR beta chains on its list as cytomegalovirus-associated. Later on, an analysis tied over 15,000 TCR beta sequences to HLA alleles at 0.05 false discovery rate.

Concerning this clone: Its specificity is unknown.

The PCR ran on 60 Vbeta and 13 Jbeta primers. Only in-frame clones appear in the TCRdb table, and some are missing; sequencing was by immunoSEQ multiplex PCR. Counted here are more than 95,000 clones, around 73% occurring once; the ten biggest clones make up about a tenth. The origin of this receptor is a young man in good health and CMV-seropositive. The sequenced sample was PBMCs.

The CDR3 DNA reads as TGCGCCAGCAGCTGGGACACAAACACCGGGGAGCTGTTTTTT. This sequence encodes CASSWDTNTGELFF. V is TRBV5-1 and J is TRBJ2-2, with D possibly matching TRBD1 (6 bases). The CDR3 covers 14 residues. The V gene's germline CDR1 is SGHRS and CDR2 YFSETQ. Trimming removed 3 bases from V and 2 bases from J, with 8 bases in between.